This T cell receptor (beta chain) emerged from a study of cytomegalovirus exposure and HLA in healthy donors. The CDR3 covers 13 residues. J gave up 7 bases and V 5 bases, and 8 bases lay outside the gene matches. Germline lookup yields CDR1 MNHEY and CDR2 SMNVEV (reference sequence). The PCR ran on 60 Vbeta and 13 Jbeta primers. Assay: immunoSEQ multiplex PCR; the TCRdb copy retains only in-frame clones and omits some. This table holds 70,000 to 100,000 clones, around 80% found once. The V and J genes are TRBV27 and TRBJ2-7; the match to TRBD2 covers 7 bases. Sequenced sample: PBMCs. The receptor was isolated from a woman aged 45-59 years in good health and CMV-seropositive. The CDR3 region has the DNA TGTGCCAGCAGTCAAGGGGCCGGGGGGGAGCAGTACGTC. The encoded protein is CASSQGAGGEQYV.